The 6 T cell receptor beta chains reported below all come from one sample, sequenced in a study of blood T cell repertoires in COVID-19. Data came from immunoSEQ multiplex PCR; TCRdb stores just in-frame clones and leaves some out. Of some 150,000 clones detected, 80% to 90% appear once; the ten largest clones hold roughly 2.2%. Sequencing was carried out using peripheral blood. The source of these receptors is a woman aged 65 to 85 with acute or convalescent COVID-19.

The chain couples TRBV11-2 to TRBJ1-1; no clear D. Per the germline V gene, CDR1 is SGHAT and CDR2 is FQNNGV. Trimming cost V 2 bases and J 5 bases, with 6 bases left between them. This CDR3 has 12 amino acids. Written as DNA, the CDR3 is TGTGCCAGCAGCTTAACGGGGACTGAAGCTTTCTTT. This encodes CASSLTGTEAFF.

This chain uses TRBV5-1 with TRBJ1-4, with a weak D call TRBD1 (5 bases). Germline values: CDR1 SGHRS, CDR2 YFSETQ. The CDR3 runs to 15 residues. V was shortened by 2 bases and J by 4 bases, with 12 bases between the two germline ends. The CDR3 loop is CASSLIGTFNEKLFF. The CDR3 region has the DNA TGCGCCAGCAGCTTAATCGGGACTTTTAATGAAAAACTGTTTTTT.

The V gene is TRBV4-3, the J gene TRBJ1-5; 8 positions match TRBD1. The CDR3 contains 16 residues. Per germline, CDR1 LGHNA and CDR2 YSLEER. V shed 1 base, J shed 1 base, and the junction held 3 bases outside the gene matches. The CDR3, as DNA: TGCGCCAGCAGCCAAGGGACAGGGTACAGCAATCAGCCCCAGCATTTT. Translation gives CASSQGTGYSNQPQHF.

V is TRBV19 and J is TRBJ2-2, with TRBD1 identical over 7 bases. The germline gives CDR1 LNHDA, CDR2 SQIVND (reference sequence). After removal of 6 bases from V and 0 bases from J, the junction contained 4 bases not matched to a gene. CDR3 length: 15 amino acids. CDR3: CASRPGQPNTGELFF. DNA of the CDR3: TGTGCCAGTAGACCGGGACAGCCGAACACCGGGGAGCTGTTTTTT.

The chain couples TRBV7-3 to TRBJ2-7; 7 nucleotides match TRBD2. This CDR3 contains 15 residues. Unmatched junction bases numbered 6, after V lost 2 bases and J lost 2 bases. Germline lookup yields CDR1 SGHTA and CDR2 FQGTGA. The CDR3 sequence: CASSLGASGTYEQYF. CDR3 sequence (DNA): TGTGCCAGCAGCTTAGGGGCTAGCGGTACCTACGAGCAGTACTTC.

The chain combines TRBV4-3 with TRBJ2-5, with 9 bases fitting TRBD2. The trim removed 1 base at V and 5 bases at J, leaving 11 bases unmatched. CDR1 and CDR2 from the germline V gene are LGHNA and YSLEER. This CDR3 has 17 amino acids. The CDR3 reads CASSQGGSGGWGETQYF. CDR3 in DNA: TGCGCCAGCAGCCAAGGTGGTAGCGGGGGTTGGGGGGAGACCCAGTACTTC.